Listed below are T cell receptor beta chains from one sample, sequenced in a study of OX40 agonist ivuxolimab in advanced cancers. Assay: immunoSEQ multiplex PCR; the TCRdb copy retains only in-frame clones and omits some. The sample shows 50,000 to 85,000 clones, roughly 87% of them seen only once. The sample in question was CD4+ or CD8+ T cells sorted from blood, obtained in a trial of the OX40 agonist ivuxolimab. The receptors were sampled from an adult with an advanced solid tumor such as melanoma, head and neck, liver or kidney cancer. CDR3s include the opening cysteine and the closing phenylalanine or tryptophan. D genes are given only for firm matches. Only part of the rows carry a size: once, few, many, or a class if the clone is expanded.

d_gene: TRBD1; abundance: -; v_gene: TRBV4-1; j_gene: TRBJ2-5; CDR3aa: CASSRLDAGTGAQETQYF; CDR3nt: TGCGCCAGCAGCCGGCTCGACGCCGGGACAGGGGCGCAAGAGACCCAGTACTTC
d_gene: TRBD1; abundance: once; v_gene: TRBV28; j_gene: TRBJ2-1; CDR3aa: CASSLSGGSYNEQFF; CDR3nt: TGTGCCAGCAGTTTGTCAGGGGGATCCTACAATGAGCAGTTCTTC
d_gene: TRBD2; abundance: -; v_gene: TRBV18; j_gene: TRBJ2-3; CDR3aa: CASSPMSGGTTDTQYF; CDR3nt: TGTGCCAGCTCACCTATGAGCGGGGGGACCACAGATACGCAGTATTTT
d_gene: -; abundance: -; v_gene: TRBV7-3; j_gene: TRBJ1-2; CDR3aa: CASSLAGNYGYTF; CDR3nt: TGTGCCAGCAGCTTAGCAGGGAACTATGGCTACACCTTC
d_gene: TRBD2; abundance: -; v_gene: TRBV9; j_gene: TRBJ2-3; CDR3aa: CASSVLGLDPDTQYF; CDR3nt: TGTGCCAGCAGCGTACTGGGACTAGATCCAGATACGCAGTATTTT
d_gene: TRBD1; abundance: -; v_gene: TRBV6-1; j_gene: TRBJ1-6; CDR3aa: CASRAPGQQNSPLHF; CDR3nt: TGTGCCAGCAGAGCTCCGGGACAGCAAAATTCACCCCTCCACTTT
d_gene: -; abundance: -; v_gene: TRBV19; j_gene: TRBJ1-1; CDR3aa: CASSIRGNTEAFF; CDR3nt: TGTGCCAGTAGTATCCGGGGGAACACTGAAGCTTTCTTT
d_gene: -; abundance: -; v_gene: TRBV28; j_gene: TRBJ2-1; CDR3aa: CATQNYNLNNEQFF; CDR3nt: TGTGCCACCCAAAACTACAATCTAAACAATGAGCAGTTCTTC
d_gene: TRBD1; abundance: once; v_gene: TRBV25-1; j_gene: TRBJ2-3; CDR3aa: CASSGYTTGVSITDTQYF; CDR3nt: TGTGCCAGCAGTGGGTATACGACAGGGGTCTCAATCACAGATACGCAGTATTTT
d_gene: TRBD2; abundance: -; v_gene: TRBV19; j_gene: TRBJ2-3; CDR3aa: CASSIGSGRFTDTQYF; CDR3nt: TGTGCCAGTAGTATCGGCAGCGGGAGGTTCACAGATACGCAGTATTTT
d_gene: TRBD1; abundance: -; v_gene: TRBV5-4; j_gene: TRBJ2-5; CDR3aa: CASSFRGHPQETQYF; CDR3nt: TGTGCCAGCAGCTTTAGGGGGCACCCGCAAGAGACCCAGTACTTC
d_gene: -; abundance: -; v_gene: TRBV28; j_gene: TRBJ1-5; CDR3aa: CASRATNQPQHF; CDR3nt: TGTGCCAGCAGAGCGACAAATCAGCCCCAGCATTTT
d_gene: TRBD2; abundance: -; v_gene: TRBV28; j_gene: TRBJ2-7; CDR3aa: CASSASGLAGGIYEQYF; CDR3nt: TGTGCCAGCAGTGCGTCAGGACTAGCGGGAGGCATCTACGAGCAGTACTTC
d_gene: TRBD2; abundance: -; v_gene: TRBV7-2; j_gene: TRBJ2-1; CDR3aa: CASSIGLAEHNEQFF; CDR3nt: TGTGCCAGCAGCATTGGACTAGCGGAGCACAATGAGCAGTTCTTC
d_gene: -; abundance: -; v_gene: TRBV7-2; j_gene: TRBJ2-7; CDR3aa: CASSPLARRGSYEQYF; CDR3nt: TGTGCCAGCAGCCCCCTGGCCCGGCGAGGATCCTACGAGCAGTACTTC
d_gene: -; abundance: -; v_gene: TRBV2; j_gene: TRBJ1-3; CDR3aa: CASQGGATSGNTIYF; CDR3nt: TGTGCCAGCCAAGGGGGGGCTACCTCTGGAAACACCATATATTTT
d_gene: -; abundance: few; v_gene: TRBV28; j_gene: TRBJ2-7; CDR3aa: CASAYFVGPYEQYF; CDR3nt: TGTGCCAGCGCCTATTTTGTCGGGCCCTACGAGCAGTACTTC
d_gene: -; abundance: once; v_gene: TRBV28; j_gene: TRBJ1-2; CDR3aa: CASSIPGGGEDGYTF; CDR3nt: TGTGCCAGTTCAATTCCCGGGGGGGGCGAGGATGGCTACACCTTC
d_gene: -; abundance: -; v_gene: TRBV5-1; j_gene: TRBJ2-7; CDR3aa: CASSSRQLSYEQYF; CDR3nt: TGCGCCAGCAGCTCCAGACAGCTTTCCTACGAGCAGTACTTC
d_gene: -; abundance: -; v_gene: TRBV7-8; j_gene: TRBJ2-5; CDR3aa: CASSPKSRAEFQETQYF; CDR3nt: TGTGCCAGCAGCCCCAAATCGCGAGCCGAATTTCAAGAGACCCAGTACTTC
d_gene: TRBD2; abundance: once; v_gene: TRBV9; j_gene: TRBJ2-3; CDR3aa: CASSVGGRETDTQYF; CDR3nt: TGTGCCAGCAGCGTAGGTGGGAGGGAAACAGATACGCAGTATTTT
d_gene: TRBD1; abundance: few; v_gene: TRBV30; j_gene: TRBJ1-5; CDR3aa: CAWSVGGDQPQHF; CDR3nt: TGTGCCTGGAGTGTAGGGGGCGATCAGCCCCAGCATTTT
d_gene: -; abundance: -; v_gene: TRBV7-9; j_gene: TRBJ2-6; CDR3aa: CASSSGTQKTSVLTF; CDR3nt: TGTGCCAGCAGCTCCGGGACCCAAAAGACTTCGGTCCTGACTTTC
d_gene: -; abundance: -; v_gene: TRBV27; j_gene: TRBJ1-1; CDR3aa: CASSFLSENTEAFF; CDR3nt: TGTGCCAGCAGTTTTTTGTCAGAGAACACTGAAGCTTTCTTT
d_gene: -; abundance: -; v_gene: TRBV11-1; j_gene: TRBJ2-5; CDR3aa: CASSEDRFKETQYF; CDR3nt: TGTGCCAGCAGCGAAGACAGGTTTAAAGAGACCCAGTACTTC
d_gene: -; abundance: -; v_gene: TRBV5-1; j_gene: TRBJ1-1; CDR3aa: CASSLGGGYMNTEAFF; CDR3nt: TGCGCCAGCAGCTTGGGTGGGGGATACATGAACACTGAAGCTTTCTTT
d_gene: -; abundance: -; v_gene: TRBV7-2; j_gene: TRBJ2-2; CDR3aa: CASSLYGRSTGELFF; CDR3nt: TGTGCCAGCAGCTTATACGGACGGTCAACCGGGGAGCTGTTTTTT
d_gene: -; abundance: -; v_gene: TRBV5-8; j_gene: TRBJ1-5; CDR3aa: CASSLGVYQPQHF; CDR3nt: TGTGCCAGCAGCTTGGGCGTTTATCAGCCCCAGCATTTT
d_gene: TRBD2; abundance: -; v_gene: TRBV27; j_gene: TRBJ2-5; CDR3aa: CASSLLSAGTSAKETQYF; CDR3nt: TGTGCCAGCAGTTTACTCTCCGCCGGGACTAGCGCCAAAGAGACCCAGTACTTC
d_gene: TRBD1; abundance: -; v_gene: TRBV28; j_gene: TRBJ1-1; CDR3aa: CASSFGDRVETEAFF; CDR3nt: TGTGCCAGCAGTTTTGGGGACAGGGTTGAAACTGAAGCTTTCTTT
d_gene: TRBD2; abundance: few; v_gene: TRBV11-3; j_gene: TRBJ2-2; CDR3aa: CASSHTEPGLASGELFF; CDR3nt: TGTGCCAGCAGCCATACCGAACCGGGACTAGCTTCCGGGGAGCTGTTTTTT
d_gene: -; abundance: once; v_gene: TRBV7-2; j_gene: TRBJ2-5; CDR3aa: CASSLARGGGQETQYF; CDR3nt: TGTGCCAGCAGCTTAGCGCGTGGGGGAGGCCAAGAGACCCAGTACTTC
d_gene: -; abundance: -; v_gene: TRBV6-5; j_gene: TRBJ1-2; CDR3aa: CASSYGMGGGYTF; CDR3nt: TGTGCCAGCAGTTATGGAATGGGGGGAGGCTACACCTTC
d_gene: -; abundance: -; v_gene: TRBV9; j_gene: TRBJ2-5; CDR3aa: CASSVAGETQYF; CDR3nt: TGTGCCAGCAGCGTAGCTGGTGAGACCCAGTACTTC
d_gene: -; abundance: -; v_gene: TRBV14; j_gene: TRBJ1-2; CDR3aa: CASSQLANYGYTF; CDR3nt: TGTGCCAGCAGCCAATTAGCTAACTATGGCTACACCTTC
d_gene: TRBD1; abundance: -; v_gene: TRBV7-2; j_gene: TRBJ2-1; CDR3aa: CASSPGQGNGGNEQFF; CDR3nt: TGTGCCAGCAGCCCCGGACAGGGGAACGGCGGCAATGAGCAGTTCTTC
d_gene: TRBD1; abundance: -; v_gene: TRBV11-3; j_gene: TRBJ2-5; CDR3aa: CASSSGTGQTQYF; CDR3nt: TGTGCCAGCAGCTCCGGGACAGGACAGACCCAGTACTTC
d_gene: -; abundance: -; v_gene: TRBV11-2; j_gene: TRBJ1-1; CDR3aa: CASSLVTRGHYEAFF; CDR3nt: TGTGCCAGCAGCTTAGTCACCAGGGGCCACTACGAAGCTTTCTTT
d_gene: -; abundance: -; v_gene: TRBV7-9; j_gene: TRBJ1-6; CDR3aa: CASSLADGDSPLHF; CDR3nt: TGTGCCAGCAGCTTAGCGGACGGAGATTCACCCCTCCACTTT
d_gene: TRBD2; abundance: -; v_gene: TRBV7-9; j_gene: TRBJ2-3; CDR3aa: CASSLGLAGGPADTQYF; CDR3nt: TGTGCCAGCAGCCTCGGACTAGCGGGAGGGCCGGCAGATACGCAGTATTTT
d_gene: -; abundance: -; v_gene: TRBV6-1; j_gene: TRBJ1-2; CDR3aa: CASEETWSGYTF; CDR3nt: TGTGCCAGCGAAGAGACCTGGAGTGGCTACACCTTC
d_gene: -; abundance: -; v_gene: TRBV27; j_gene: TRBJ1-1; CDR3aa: CASSLLRQNTEAFF; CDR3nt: TGTGCCAGCAGTTTGCTAAGACAGAACACTGAAGCTTTCTTT
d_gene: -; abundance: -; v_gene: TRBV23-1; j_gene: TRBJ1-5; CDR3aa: CASSQGRVSNQPQHF; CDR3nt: TGCGCCAGCAGTCAAGGAAGGGTAAGCAATCAGCCCCAGCATTTT
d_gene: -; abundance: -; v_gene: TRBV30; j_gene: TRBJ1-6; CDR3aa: CAWSTRGYNSPLHF; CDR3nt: TGTGCCTGGAGTACTAGGGGTTATAATTCACCCCTCCACTTT
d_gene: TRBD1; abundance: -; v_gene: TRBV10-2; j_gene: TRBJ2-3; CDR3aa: CASLALGQVDMNTQYF; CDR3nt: TGCGCCAGCTTAGCACTCGGACAGGTCGACATGAATACGCAGTATTTT
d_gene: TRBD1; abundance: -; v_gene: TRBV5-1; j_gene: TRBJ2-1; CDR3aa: CASSLGQGNNEQFF; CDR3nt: TGCGCCAGCAGCTTGGGACAGGGAAACAATGAGCAGTTCTTC
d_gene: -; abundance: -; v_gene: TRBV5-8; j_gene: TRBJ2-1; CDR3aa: CASSFGAVPTQFF; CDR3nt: TGTGCCAGCAGCTTTGGGGCAGTACCTACCCAGTTCTTC
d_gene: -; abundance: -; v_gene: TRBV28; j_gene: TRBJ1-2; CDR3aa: CASQTETQVGYTF; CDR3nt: TGTGCCAGCCAGACAGAAACCCAAGTAGGCTACACCTTC
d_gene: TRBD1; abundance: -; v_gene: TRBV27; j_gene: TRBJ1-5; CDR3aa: CASSPSPRDRGSNQPQHF; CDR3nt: TGTGCCAGCAGTCCTTCGCCCCGGGACAGAGGGTCGAATCAGCCCCAGCATTTT